Listed below are T cell receptor beta chains from one sample, sequenced in a study of blood T cell repertoires in COVID-19. TCRdb keeps only in-frame clones here, not all; method: immunoSEQ multiplex PCR. The sample lists about 77,000 clones, 75% to 85% occurring once. Sequencing was done on a sample of peripheral blood. The receptors were gathered from a woman aged 70-85 years with acute or convalescent COVID-19. Both conserved end residues are part of each CDR3. The order of the fields is J gene, V gene, CDR3 protein.

J gene: TRBJ2-7
V gene: TRBV27
CDR3 protein: CASSWGGGPREQYF

J gene: TRBJ1-2
V gene: TRBV14
CDR3 protein: CASSQGAGTGDGYTF

J gene: TRBJ1-1
V gene: TRBV5-1
CDR3 protein: CASGSEEGTEAFF

J gene: TRBJ2-5
V gene: TRBV6-5
CDR3 protein: CASSSGQGRGETQYF

J gene: TRBJ2-3
V gene: TRBV4-2
CDR3 protein: CASSQDSSSGGDTQYF

J gene: TRBJ2-1
V gene: TRBV2
CDR3 protein: CAGTSGENEQFF

J gene: TRBJ1-2
V gene: TRBV27
CDR3 protein: CASSLSIEGAGYGYTF

J gene: TRBJ1-1
V gene: TRBV10-3
CDR3 protein: CAISELGGTEAFF

J gene: TRBJ2-2
V gene: TRBV4-1
CDR3 protein: CASSQISVTGELFF

J gene: TRBJ1-5
V gene: TRBV5-5
CDR3 protein: CASSLSIRDSRNQPQHF

J gene: TRBJ1-2
V gene: TRBV4-3
CDR3 protein: CASSPKGDSFYGYTF

J gene: TRBJ1-2
V gene: TRBV4-3
CDR3 protein: CASSQGVDRSANYGYTF

J gene: TRBJ2-5
V gene: TRBV12-5
CDR3 protein: CASGVGTGGVGETQYF

J gene: TRBJ1-2
V gene: TRBV29-1
CDR3 protein: CSVVRMGGQGYGYTF

J gene: TRBJ2-5
V gene: TRBV4-3
CDR3 protein: CASSQNAHELAGGRQETQYF

J gene: TRBJ1-1
V gene: TRBV9
CDR3 protein: CASSVVGGQAEAFF

J gene: TRBJ1-2
V gene: TRBV5-1
CDR3 protein: CASSQGQNYGYTF

J gene: TRBJ1-4
V gene: TRBV29-1
CDR3 protein: CSVYRGGDEKLFF

J gene: TRBJ1-2
V gene: TRBV7-2
CDR3 protein: CASSLGGGLLSSFTF

J gene: TRBJ2-1
V gene: TRBV9
CDR3 protein: CASSGRAGNEQFF

J gene: TRBJ2-5
V gene: TRBV12-5
CDR3 protein: CASGLVLASGEETQYF

J gene: TRBJ1-1
V gene: TRBV24-1
CDR3 protein: CATSDDRYTEAFF

J gene: TRBJ2-2
V gene: TRBV4-1
CDR3 protein: CASSQKVLAGTGEGGELFF

J gene: TRBJ2-7
V gene: TRBV29-1
CDR3 protein: CSVEDRGRGRRQYF